A single sample gave rise to the 10 T cell receptor beta chains below, sequenced in a study of T cell repertoires in cytomegalovirus infection. One entry per CDR3 protein, called by TCRdb with MiXCR from the reads. Among a few hundred thousand distinct CDR3 sequences, more than 8% were seen once, and the ten largest hold 4.3%. The sequencing input was PBMCs. The receptors originated from a human donor in good health (CMV status not recorded). Some clones in this sample may be carry-over from other donors' samples.

This clonotype was seen ten or more times. This chain links TRBV7-2 with TRBJ2-3; D possibly corresponds to TRBD2 (6 bases). Between the trimmed V and J ends, which lost 5 bases and 1 base, there was a span of 7 bases. This CDR3 has 13 residues. The germline gives CDR1 SGHTA, CDR2 FQGNSA. CDR3 protein: CASSPGGTDTQYF. Here the CDR3 DNA reads TGTGCCAGCAGCCCGGGGGGCACAGATACGCAGTATTTT.

This clonotype was detected ten times or more. The V and J genes are TRBV4-3 and TRBJ2-3, with a weak D call TRBD1 (6 bases). CDR3 length: 15 amino acids. Between the trimmed V and J ends, which lost 0 bases and 5 bases, there was a span of 12 bases. Germline values: CDR1 LGHNA, CDR2 YSLEER. CDR3 DNA sequence: TGCGCCAGCAGCCAAGAGTGGCAGGGGTTAGATACGCAGTATTTT. Translation gives CASSQEWQGLDTQYF.

Many counts were recorded for this clonotype. The CDR3 spells CASSTYGARDEKLFF. For the CDR3, the DNA is TGTGCCAGCAGCACCTACGGGGCTCGAGATGAAAAACTGTTTTTT. The J gene is TRBJ1-4, the V gene TRBV7-4; TRBD1 is a possible D gene (5 bases). This CDR3 has 15 residues. Trimming pared 5 bases from V and 6 bases from J, leaving 16 bases between. Germline V gene lookup returns CDR1 SGHVT and CDR2 SQSDAQ.

This chain joins TRBV12-3 or TRBV12-4 and TRBJ2-2, with D maybe TRBD1 (6 bases). V dropped 3 bases and J dropped 5 bases, with 10 bases sitting between them. The CDR3 contains 14 residues. CDR3 nucleotide sequence: TGTGCCAGCAGTTTTCAGGGGTGGACCGGGGAGCTGTTTTTT. Translation: CASSFQGWTGELFF.

This clonotype was recorded a few times. The chain recombines TRBV12-3 or TRBV12-4 with TRBJ2-1; D not certain. The CDR3 loop spans 11 amino acids. V dropped 7 bases and J dropped 12 bases, with 13 bases sitting between them. The CDR3 DNA is TGTGCCAGCACCGACGCCTCCAGGCAGTTCTTC. This translates into CASTDASRQFF.

The V gene is TRBV11-2, the J gene TRBJ1-2; the match to TRBD1 covers 8 bases. The CDR3 totals 14 residues. After removal of 4 bases from V and 4 bases from J, the junction contained 5 bases not matched to a gene. From germline, CDR1 is SGHAT and CDR2 FQNNGV. CDR3 nucleotides: TGTGCCAGCAGCTCACAGGGGGACGGCTATGGCTACACCTTC. This encodes CASSSQGDGYGYTF.

The chain is built from TRBV28 and TRBJ1-4; TRBD1 might be the D (5 bases). In germline, CDR1 is MDHEN, CDR2 SYDVKM. Trimming pared 3 bases from V and 8 bases from J, leaving 19 bases between. The CDR3 has 16 amino acids. CDR3 bases: TGTGCCAGCAGTTTTTCCACCGGGACCATCGGGGAAAAACTGTTTTTT. It translates to CASSFSTGTIGEKLFF.

In this sample, this clonotype turned up a few times. CDR3: CASSLGQAGVSDTQYF. DNA of the CDR3: TGTGCCAGCAGCTTAGGGCAAGCGGGAGTATCGGATACGCAGTATTTT. This chain connects TRBV7-2 to TRBJ2-3, with 8 bases aligning to TRBD2. CDR1 and CDR2 from the germline V gene are SGHTA and FQGNSA. This CDR3 is 16 amino acids long. Germline trimming cut 1 base from V and 6 bases from J; bases unmatched to any gene: 9.

This clonotype has ten or more counts. This chain connects TRBV7-2 to TRBJ2-7, with D possibly being TRBD1 (6 bases). CDR1 is SGHTA, CDR2 FQGNSA, per germline. The CDR3 spans 15 residues. The V and J ends lost 4 bases and 5 bases respectively, with 18 bases between them. CDR3 in DNA: TGTGCCAGCAGCTCTAGGGACACCGGCCCCAACGAGCAGTACTTC. It is translated as CASSSRDTGPNEQYF.

This clonotype appeared many times. The chain combines TRBV27 with TRBJ2-3, with a possible D match to TRBD2 (5 bases). CDR3 length: 17 residues. Germline V gene lookup returns CDR1 MNHEY and CDR2 SMNVEV (reference sequence). The V gene lost 0 bases and the J gene lost 4 bases, with 17 bases spanning the gap. Written as DNA, the CDR3 is TGTGCCAGCAGTTTATCCGGGGTCCACGGGATCGCAGATACGCAGTATTTT. Translated, it gives CASSLSGVHGIADTQYF.